These 20 T cell receptor beta chains were all obtained from the same sample, sequenced in a study of blood T cell repertoires in COVID-19. Data came from immunoSEQ multiplex PCR; TCRdb stores just in-frame clones and leaves some out. The sample shows around 130,000 clones, roughly 84% of them seen only once. The sequenced material came from peripheral blood. Source of these receptors: a man between 60 and 75 years old with acute or convalescent COVID-19.

This clone came up once. The chain carries TRBV7-2 and TRBJ2-5, with 7 nucleotides matching TRBD1. The germline CDR1 and CDR2 sequences are SGHTA and FQGNSA. Unmatched junction bases numbered 7, after V lost 5 bases and J lost 7 bases. The CDR3 covers 13 residues. The CDR3: CASSTGQDLTQYF. The CDR3 DNA follows: TGTGCCAGCAGCACCGGACAGGATCTGACCCAGTACTTC.

This sequence joins TRBV30 and TRBJ1-2; 9 positions agree with TRBD1. The CDR3 is 17 residues long. The J segment lost 0 bases and the V segment lost 1 base, leaving 9 bases of the junction unmatched. Germline lookup yields CDR1 GTSNPN and CDR2 SVGIG (reference sequence). The CDR3 DNA reads TGTGCCTGGAGTGCGGACAGGGGTCTTAGAGCTAACTATGGCTACACCTTC. It is translated as CAWSADRGLRANYGYTF.

This clone was observed once. The chain employs TRBV20-1 and TRBJ2-1, with 9 bases lining up with TRBD2. Germline values: CDR1 DFQATT, CDR2 SNEGSKA (reference sequence). The CDR3 length is 15 residues. V lost 6 bases to trimming and J lost 4 bases; unmatched junction nucleotides: 10. CDR3: CSASSPSGEYNEQFF. The DNA for the CDR3 is TGCAGTGCAAGTAGTCCTAGCGGGGAATACAATGAGCAGTTCTTC.

This sequence joins TRBV28 and TRBJ2-7; 16 positions agree with TRBD2. J gave up 5 bases and V 8 bases, and 3 bases lay outside the gene matches. CDR3 length: 14 amino acids. The germline CDR1 and CDR2 sequences are MDHEN and SYDVKM. DNA of the CDR3: TGTGCCAGCGGGACTAGCGGGAGGGTCAACGAGCAGTACTTC. Protein sequence: CASGTSGRVNEQYF.

The chain employs TRBV10-2 and TRBJ2-1; TRBD1 agrees at 8 bases. Germline-derived CDR1 and CDR2 are WSHSY and SAAADI. The CDR3 spans 15 residues. After removal of 5 bases from V and 4 bases from J, the junction contained 7 bases not matched to a gene. CDR3 DNA sequence: TGCGCCAGCAGTTTACAGGGGGGCGGGTACAATGAGCAGTTCTTC. It yields the protein CASSLQGGGYNEQFF.

This chain joins TRBV28 and TRBJ1-4; the D gene is possibly TRBD1 (5 bases). The CDR3 contains 15 residues. Germline assignment: CDR1 MDHEN and CDR2 SYDVKM. V was pared by 3 bases and J by 4 bases, with 12 bases between. DNA of the CDR3: TGTGCCAGCAGTTTGGGGACTGGGGGTAATGAAAAACTGTTTTTT. Protein sequence: CASSLGTGGNEKLFF.

The table lists this clone with a few counts. This chain links TRBV9 with TRBJ2-2; 10 nucleotides match TRBD2. J was trimmed by 7 bases and V by 0 bases; bases with no gene match: 6. Germline V gene lookup returns CDR1 SGDLS and CDR2 YYNGEE. The CDR3 is made up of 16 amino acids. The CDR3 sequence is CASSVGLAGAVGELFF. The DNA of the CDR3 is TGTGCCAGCAGCGTAGGGCTAGCGGGAGCCGTCGGGGAGCTGTTTTTT.

The J gene is TRBJ2-6, the V gene TRBV5-8; TRBD2 is a possible D gene (5 bases). Per germline, CDR1 SGHTS and CDR2 YDEGEE. V gave up 1 base and J gave up 0 bases, with 8 bases separating them. This CDR3 has 16 residues. Written as DNA, the CDR3 is TGTGCCAGCAGCTTGTTTCGGGGCTCTGGGGCCAACGTCCTGACTTTC. This codes for CASSLFRGSGANVLTF.

This chain links TRBV2 with TRBJ2-7; 7 nucleotides line up with TRBD1. Germline loops: CDR1 SNHLY, CDR2 FYNNEI. The CDR3 consists of 14 residues. V gave up 6 bases and J gave up 0 bases; unmatched junction bases: 5. DNA of the CDR3: TGTGCCAGCAGGGACCGGGACAGCTCCTACGAGCAGTACTTC. Translation gives CASRDRDSSYEQYF.

V gene TRBV10-3 combines with J gene TRBJ2-3; 8 bases are shared with TRBD2. J lost 2 bases, V lost 6 bases, and 7 bases had no gene match. This CDR3 spans 15 amino acids. Germline V CDR1 and CDR2: ENHRY, SYGVKD. CDR3 region: CAISDSGTVTDTQYF. DNA of the CDR3: TGTGCCATCAGCGATAGCGGGACTGTCACAGATACGCAGTATTTT.

The chain couples TRBV10-2 to TRBJ2-3; possible D gene TRBD2, 5 bases. This CDR3 has 16 residues. V gave up 7 bases and J gave up 0 bases, with 17 bases separating them. The germline gives CDR1 WSHSY, CDR2 SAAADI. CDR3 sequence: CASKLGPSPSTDTQYF. CDR3 nucleotides: TGCGCCAGCAAACTAGGGCCTTCCCCTAGCACAGATACGCAGTATTTT.

The J gene is TRBJ2-5, the V gene TRBV28, with D unclear. The germline V gene encodes CDR1 MDHEN and CDR2 SYDVKM. Trimming stripped 4 bases from V and 5 bases from J, with 8 bases between. The CDR3 is 12 residues long. The DNA for the CDR3 is TGTGCCAGCAGTTCCGGGTGGGAGACCCAGTACTTC. This translates into CASSSGWETQYF.

The rearrangement uses TRBV5-4 and TRBJ1-4; D is unclear. CDR1 and CDR2 from the germline V gene are SGHNT and YYREEE (reference sequence). The CDR3 runs to 15 residues. Trimming removed 0 bases at V and 5 bases at J, with 11 bases between. In nucleotides, the CDR3 is TGTGCCAGCAGCTTGGCCGGAACGGAGAATGAAAAACTGTTTTTT. Translation gives CASSLAGTENEKLFF.

The chain uses TRBV4-3 and TRBJ1-1; no definite D call. Germline V gives CDR1 LGHNA, CDR2 YSLEER. Trimming took 2 bases from V and 1 from J, leaving 5 bases between them. The CDR3 has 13 residues. CDR3 coding DNA: TGCGCCAGCAGCCAAATGAGGAACACTGAAGCTTTCTTT. Protein sequence: CASSQMRNTEAFF.

A single count supports this clone. V gene TRBV5-1 combines with J gene TRBJ2-1, with D perhaps matching TRBD1 (5 bases). V lost 1 base and J 2 bases, leaving 13 bases between the germline ends. Per germline, CDR1 SGHRS and CDR2 YFSETQ. CDR3 length: 16 amino acids. Written as DNA, the CDR3 is TGCGCCAGCAGCTTGATAGGGGCTTCCGCCTACAATGAGCAGTTCTTC. Translated, it gives CASSLIGASAYNEQFF.

This clone appeared a few times. Here the CDR3 reads CAIRPTSGGQETQYF. In DNA form, the CDR3 reads TGTGCCATCAGACCCACTAGCGGGGGACAAGAGACCCAGTACTTC. The chain employs TRBV10-3 and TRBJ2-5; 11 bases fit TRBD2. Trimming took 6 bases from V and 2 from J; bases not matched to a gene: 5. The CDR3 runs to 15 residues. The germline V gene encodes CDR1 ENHRY and CDR2 SYGVKD.

This chain uses TRBV24-1 with TRBJ1-5, with TRBD1 as a possible D gene (5 bases). The CDR3 contains 14 residues. Germline V gene lookup returns CDR1 KGHDR and CDR2 SFDVKD. With 10 bases removed from V and 2 bases from J, the gap between germline ends came to 14 bases. The DNA of the CDR3 is TGTGCCACAGGCGCAGGGAACGGCAATCAGCCCCAGCATTTT. Encoded protein: CATGAGNGNQPQHF.

CDR3 nucleotide sequence: TGTGCCAGCAGTACAGGCAATAGTAATTCACCCCTCCACTTT. It yields the protein CASSTGNSNSPLHF. This chain joins TRBV7-2 and TRBJ1-6, with D perhaps matching TRBD1 (5 bases). Germline CDR1 reads SGHTA; CDR2 reads FQGNSA. V lost 6 bases, J lost 6 bases, and 12 bases lay in between. The CDR3 sequence is 14 residues long.

The V gene is TRBV24-1, the J gene TRBJ1-5; 9 nucleotides align to TRBD1. The CDR3 sequence is 16 residues long. Per germline, CDR1 KGHDR and CDR2 SFDVKD. V lost 4 bases, J lost 5 bases, and 8 bases stayed unmatched. The chain's CDR3 is CATSDPRQGDHQPQHF. The CDR3, as DNA: TGTGCCACCAGTGACCCACGACAGGGGGACCATCAGCCCCAGCATTTT.

CDR3 bases: TGTGCCAGTACCGCGGGGTACGAGCAGTACTTC. Translated, it gives CASTAGYEQYF. This sequence joins TRBV19 and TRBJ2-7; D possibly corresponds to TRBD2 (6 bases). V was clipped by 7 bases and J by 4 bases, with 8 bases between them. Germline V gene lookup returns CDR1 LNHDA and CDR2 SQIVND (reference sequence). The CDR3 totals 11 residues.